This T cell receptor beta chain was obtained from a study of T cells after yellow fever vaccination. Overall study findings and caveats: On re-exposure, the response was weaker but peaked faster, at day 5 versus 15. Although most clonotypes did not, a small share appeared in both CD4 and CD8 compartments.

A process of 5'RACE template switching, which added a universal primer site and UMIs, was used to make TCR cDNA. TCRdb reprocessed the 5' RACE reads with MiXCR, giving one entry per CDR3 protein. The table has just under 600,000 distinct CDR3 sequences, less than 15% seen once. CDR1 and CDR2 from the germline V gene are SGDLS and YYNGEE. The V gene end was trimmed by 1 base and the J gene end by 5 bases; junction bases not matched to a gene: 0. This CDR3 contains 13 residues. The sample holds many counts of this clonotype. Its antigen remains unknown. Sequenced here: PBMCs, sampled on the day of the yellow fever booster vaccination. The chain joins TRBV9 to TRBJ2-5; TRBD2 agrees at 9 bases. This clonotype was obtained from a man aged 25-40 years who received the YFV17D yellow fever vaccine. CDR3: CASSVSGRETQYF. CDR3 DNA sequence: TGTGCCAGCAGCGTAAGCGGGAGGGAGACCCAGTACTTC.